The 7 T cell receptor beta chains reported below all come from one sample, sequenced in a study of T cells in Graves' hyperthyroidism and ophthalmopathy. The investigators amplified TCR beta CDR3 regions from RNA transcripts. Initially, a first-round RT-PCR of the TCR CDR3 employed the HTBI primer set. In TCRdb, the multiplex PCR reads were re-called with MiXCR into one record per CDR3 protein. This sample yields about 700,000 distinct CDR3 sequences, of which 13% to 15% are seen a single time; 10% belongs to the top ten. The sequenced sample consisted of blood. These receptors all come from a woman younger than 35 with Graves' hyperthyroidism.

This clonotype was seen a handful of times. The chain recombines TRBV24-1 with TRBJ1-1, with D unresolved. V was cut by 5 bases and J by 5 bases, with 14 bases left in between. The CDR3 runs to 14 residues. Germline loops: CDR1 KGHDR, CDR2 SFDVKD. The CDR3 DNA is TGTGCCACCAGTGGTCCCGGCCAAGGGACTGAAGCTTTCTTT. Its translation is CATSGPGQGTEAFF.

This clonotype was seen a few times. The rearrangement joins TRBV10-3 to TRBJ1-2; D might be TRBD1 (6 bases). V lost 5 bases and J lost 6, with 16 bases in between. CDR3 size: 14 residues. CDR1 and CDR2 from the germline V gene are ENHRY and SYGVKD. CDR3 loop: CAISFSQGFNGYTF. CDR3 bases: TGTGCCATCAGTTTTTCACAGGGCTTTAATGGCTACACCTTC.

This clonotype has a handful of counts. The chain is built from TRBV7-8 and TRBJ2-7, with no clear D. Deletions cut 2 bases from V and 9 bases from J, with 11 bases between. Germline CDR1 is SGHVS and CDR2 is FQNEAQ. The CDR3 contains 12 residues. The CDR3, as DNA: TGTGCCAGCAGCTTAAGGGTCGCGGTGCAGTACTTC. Its translation: CASSLRVAVQYF.

This clonotype was picked up many times. This chain connects TRBV6-5 to TRBJ1-5; a possible D gene is TRBD1 (5 bases). The germline CDR1 and CDR2 sequences are MNHEY and SVGAGI. This CDR3 comprises 15 residues. Trimming removed 0 bases at V and 6 bases at J, with 12 bases between. The chain's CDR3 is CASSYSGRASQPQHF. The CDR3, as DNA: TGTGCCAGCAGTTACTCGGGCAGGGCGAGTCAGCCCCAGCATTTT.

This clonotype was counted many times. The chain joins TRBV20-1 to TRBJ2-7; TRBD1 aligns across 9 bases. Germline CDR1 and CDR2: DFQATT and SNEGSKA (reference sequence). The length of the CDR3 is 15 residues. V shed 3 bases and J 4 bases; nucleotides not matched to a gene: 10. The CDR3 DNA is TGCAGTGCTAGTCGGCGACAGGGGGGGGCATACGAGCAGTACTTC. Amino acids: CSASRRQGGAYEQYF.

On this clonotype: This may stem from a read error, because a much larger clone lies one nucleotide away. The chain has TRBV12-3 or TRBV12-4 and TRBJ1-1, with D possibly being TRBD1 (6 bases). The CDR3 is 15 residues long. The CDR3 is CASRYRGGANTEALF. CDR3 in DNA: TGTGCCAGCAGATACCGGGGGGGGGCGAACACTGAAGCTCTCTTT.

This clonotype was detected many times. The genes are TRBV28 and TRBJ2-1; D ambiguous. The CDR3 has 15 amino acids. CDR1 and CDR2 (germline): MDHEN, SYDVKM. Trimming removed 1 base from V and 5 bases from J, with 12 bases in between. CDR3: CASSLYTEKDNEQFF. CDR3 in DNA: TGTGCCAGCAGTTTATATACAGAGAAAGACAATGAGCAGTTCTTC.